The clone carrying this T cell receptor beta chain was counted ten times or more. This record comes from a study of naive and memory T cell subsets. Per germline, CDR1 SQVTM and CDR2 ANQGSEA. Trimming removed 1 base from V and 3 bases from J, with 6 bases in between. This CDR3 has 12 amino acids. The SP2 primer and nested alpha and beta constant region primers amplified ligated cDNA in four rounds. TCRdb fed the 5' RACE reads into MiXCR, producing one record per CDR3 protein. The top ten hold around 2.5% of the sample, which has 30,000 to 40,000 distinct CDR3 sequences, 16% seen once. An oligonucleotide containing a UMI was ligated to the 3' end of TCR cDNA. Adult healthy volunteers gave 2.5 ml peripheral blood for whole-blood RNA.

The TCR originated in a female donor in good health. The chain is built from TRBV29-1 and TRBJ1-2; no clear D gene. Here the CDR3 DNA reads TGCAGCGTTGAAGTGTATGACTATGGCTACACCTTC. The encoded protein is CSVEVYDYGYTF.